The clone carrying this T cell receptor beta chain was detected ten times or more. Its specificity is not known. The CDR3 regions of TCR beta were amplified from RNA transcripts. With the HTBI primer set, the TCR CDR3 went through a first round of RT-PCR. TCRdb reanalysed the multiplex PCR reads using MiXCR and keeps one entry per CDR3 protein. The data contain approximately 590,000 distinct CDR3 sequences, 35% to 55% of them singletons. A lack of ophthalmopathy progression within 18 months defined stable Graves' hyperthyroidism. Patients with uncontrolled infections, other autoimmune diseases, pregnancy or lactation were excluded. CDR1 is DFQATT, CDR2 SNEGSKA, per germline (reference sequence). The CDR3 covers 15 residues. Unmatched junction bases numbered 8, after V lost 3 bases and J lost 3 bases. This entry comes from a study of T cells in Graves' hyperthyroidism and ophthalmopathy. Overall study findings and caveats: Before onset, ophthalmopathy was predicted by the model a median around 6 months earlier. Researchers found most expanded thyroid clonotypes above 0.001 in blood as well.

The V call is TRBV20-1, the J call TRBJ2-7, with TRBD2 matching over 10 bases. The sequencing sample was made of peripheral blood or thyroid tissue (not recorded which). The source is a woman aged 18-29 years with Graves' hyperthyroidism. CDR3 loop: CSARPGLAADYEQYF. CDR3 bases: TGCAGTGCTAGGCCCGGACTAGCGGCGGACTACGAGCAGTACTTC.